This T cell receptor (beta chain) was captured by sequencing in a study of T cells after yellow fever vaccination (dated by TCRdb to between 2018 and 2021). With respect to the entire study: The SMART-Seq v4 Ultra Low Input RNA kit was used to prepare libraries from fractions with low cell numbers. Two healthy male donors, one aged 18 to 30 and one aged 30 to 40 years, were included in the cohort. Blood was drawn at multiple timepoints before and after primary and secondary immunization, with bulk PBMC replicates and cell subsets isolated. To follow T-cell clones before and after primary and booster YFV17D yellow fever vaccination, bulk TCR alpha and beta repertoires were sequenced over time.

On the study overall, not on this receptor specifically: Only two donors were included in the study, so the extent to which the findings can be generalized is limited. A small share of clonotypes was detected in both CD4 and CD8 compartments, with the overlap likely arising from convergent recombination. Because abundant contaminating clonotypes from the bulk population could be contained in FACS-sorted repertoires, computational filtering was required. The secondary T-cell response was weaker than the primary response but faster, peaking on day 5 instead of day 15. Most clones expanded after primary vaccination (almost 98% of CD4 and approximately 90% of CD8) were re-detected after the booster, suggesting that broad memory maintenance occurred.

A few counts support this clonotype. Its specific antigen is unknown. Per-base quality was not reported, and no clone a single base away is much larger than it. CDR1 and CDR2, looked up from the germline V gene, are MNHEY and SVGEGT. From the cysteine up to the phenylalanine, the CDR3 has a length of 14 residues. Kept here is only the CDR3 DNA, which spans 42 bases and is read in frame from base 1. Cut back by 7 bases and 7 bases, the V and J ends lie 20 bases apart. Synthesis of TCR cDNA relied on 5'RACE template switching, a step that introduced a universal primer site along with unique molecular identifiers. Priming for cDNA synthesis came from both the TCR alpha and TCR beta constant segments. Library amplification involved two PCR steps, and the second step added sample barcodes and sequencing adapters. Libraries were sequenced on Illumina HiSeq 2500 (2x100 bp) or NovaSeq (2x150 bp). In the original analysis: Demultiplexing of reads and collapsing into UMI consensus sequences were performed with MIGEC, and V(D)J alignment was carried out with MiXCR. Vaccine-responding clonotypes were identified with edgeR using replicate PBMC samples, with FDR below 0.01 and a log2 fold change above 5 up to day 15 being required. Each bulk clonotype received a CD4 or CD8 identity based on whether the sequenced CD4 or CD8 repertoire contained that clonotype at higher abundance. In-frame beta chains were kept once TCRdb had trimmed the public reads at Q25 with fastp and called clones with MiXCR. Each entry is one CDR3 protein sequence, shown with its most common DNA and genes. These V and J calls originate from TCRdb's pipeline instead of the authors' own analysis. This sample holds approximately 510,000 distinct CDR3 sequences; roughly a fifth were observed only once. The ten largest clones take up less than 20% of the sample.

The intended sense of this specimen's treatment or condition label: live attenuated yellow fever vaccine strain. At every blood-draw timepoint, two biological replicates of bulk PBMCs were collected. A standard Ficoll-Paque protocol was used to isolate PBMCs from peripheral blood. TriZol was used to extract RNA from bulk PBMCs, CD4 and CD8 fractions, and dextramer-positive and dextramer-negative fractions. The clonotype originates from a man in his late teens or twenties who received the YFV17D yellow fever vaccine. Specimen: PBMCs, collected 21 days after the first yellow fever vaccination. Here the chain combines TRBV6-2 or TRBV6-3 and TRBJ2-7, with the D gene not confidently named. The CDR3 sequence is CASTTSRLRWEQYF. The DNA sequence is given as TGTGCCAGCACCACGTCCCGACTCCGGTGGGAGCAGTACTTC.